One sample yielded the 32 T cell receptor beta chains listed below, sequenced in a study of blood T cell repertoires in COVID-19. The method was immunoSEQ multiplex PCR; TCRdb's version includes in-frame clones alone and lacks a portion of them. The sample shows about 170,000 clones, more than 85% of them seen only once. The sequencing sample was made of PBMCs or T cells enriched from blood (not recorded which). The receptor source for this set is a human donor with acute COVID-19. The donor label of this sample is uncertain.

The chain couples TRBV19 to TRBJ1-4, with 7 bases fitting TRBD1. CDR1 LNHDA and CDR2 SQIVND come from the germline V gene (reference sequence). This CDR3 contains 13 residues. V dropped 4 bases and J dropped 7; count of bases not matched to a gene: 3. The CDR3 loop reads CASSSQGGEKLFF. Written as DNA, the CDR3 is TGTGCCAGTAGTAGCCAGGGGGGTGAAAAACTGTTTTTT.

The V and J genes are TRBV5-1 and TRBJ1-1; TRBD1 matches 7 bases. V gave up 3 bases and J gave up 2 bases; unmatched junction bases: 4. Looked up from germline, CDR1 is SGHRS and CDR2 is YFSETQ. CDR3 length equals 14 residues. The CDR3 nucleotides read TGCGCCAGCAGCTCGGGACAGACAAACACTGAAGCTTTCTTT. The encoded protein is CASSSGQTNTEAFF.

This clone occurred a few times. The V call is TRBV19, the J call TRBJ1-5; a weak D match, TRBD1 (6 bases). CDR1 is LNHDA and CDR2 is SQIVND in the germline V gene (reference sequence). The ends were cut back, 9 bases at V and 4 bases at J, with 7 bases in the middle. There are 11 residues in the CDR3. Here the CDR3 DNA reads TGTGCCAGCCAGGGGAATCAGCCCCAGCATTTT. Translating gives CASQGNQPQHF.

The chain combines TRBV6-2 or TRBV6-3 with TRBJ1-5, with D tentatively TRBD1 (5 bases). Germline V CDR1 and CDR2: MNHEY, SVGEGT. This CDR3 is 13 amino acids long. Trimming pared 2 bases from V and 5 bases from J, leaving 7 bases between. Written as DNA, the CDR3 is TGTGCCAGCAGTTACGCGGGGGATCAGCCCCAGCATTTT. It is translated as CASSYAGDQPQHF.

The chain employs TRBV4-3 and TRBJ1-6; perhaps TRBD1 as D (6 bases). Germline loops: CDR1 LGHNA, CDR2 YSLEER. Trimming removed 0 bases from V and 6 bases from J, with 9 bases in between. This CDR3 is 15 amino acids long. This CDR3 reads CASSQDWTANSPLHF. In nucleotides, the CDR3 is TGCGCCAGCAGCCAAGATTGGACAGCTAATTCACCCCTCCACTTT.

The chain has TRBV2 and TRBJ1-1; perhaps TRBD1 as D (5 bases). V lost 8 bases and J lost 1, with 8 bases in between. Germline values: CDR1 SNHLY, CDR2 FYNNEI. The CDR3 is 12 residues long. CDR3 DNA sequence: TGTGCCAGCCACAGGCAGAACACTGAAGCTTTCTTT. The encoded protein is CASHRQNTEAFF.

This sequence joins TRBV2 and TRBJ2-7, with D possibly TRBD1 on 5 matching bases. There are 12 residues in the CDR3. Germline values: CDR1 SNHLY, CDR2 FYNNEI. Trimming removed 8 bases from V and 1 base from J, with 9 bases in between. The CDR3 nucleotides read TGTGCCAGCCTGAGACAGTCCTACGAGCAGTACTTC. Protein product: CASLRQSYEQYF.

Only a few counts were recorded for this clone. This rearrangement joins TRBV7-8 to TRBJ2-7; D perhaps matches TRBD2 (5 bases). This CDR3 is 17 amino acids long. The V gene lost 4 bases and the J gene lost 1 base, with 20 bases spanning the gap. Germline V gives CDR1 SGHVS, CDR2 FQNEAQ. The CDR3 loop is CASSSNPRTPLSYEQYF. The CDR3 bases are TGTGCCAGCAGCTCGAATCCTAGGACTCCCCTTTCCTACGAGCAGTACTTC. The whole variable domain, filled in from reference TRBV7-8 and TRBJ2-7, reads GAGVSQSPRYKVAKRGQDVALRCDPISGHVSLFWYQQALGQGPEFLTYFQNEAQLDKSGLPSDRFFAERPEGSVSTLKIQRTQQEDSAVYLCASSSNPRTPLSYEQYFGPGTRLTVT.

The chain joins TRBV10-1 to TRBJ2-1; TRBD2 matches 12 bases. The CDR3 consists of 14 residues. Germline-derived CDR1 and CDR2 are WNHNN and SYGVQD (reference sequence). J lost 9 bases, V lost 4 bases, and 4 bases had no gene match. CDR3 residues: CASSASGGAGEQFF. CDR3 nucleotide sequence: TGCGCCAGCAGTGCTAGCGGGGGGGCGGGTGAGCAGTTCTTC.

The chain recombines TRBV7-9 with TRBJ1-4; D call uncertain. V lost 2 bases and J 8 bases, leaving 12 bases between the germline ends. The germline gives CDR1 SEHNR, CDR2 FQNEAQ (reference sequence). The CDR3 has 14 amino acids. The CDR3 DNA follows: TGTGCCAGCAGCTTATATCGGGGAGACGAAAAACTGTTTTTT. It specifies CASSLYRGDEKLFF. Filled out from reference TRBV7-9 and TRBJ1-4, the complete variable domain reads DTGVSQNPRHKITKRGQNVTFRCDPISEHNRLYWYRQTLGQGPEFLTYFQNEAQLEKSRLLSDRFSAERPKGSFSTLEIQRTEQGDSAMYLCASSLYRGDEKLFFGSGTQLSVL.

The DNA for the CDR3 is TGCGCCAGCAGCTTTACAGGGCGGGATGAAAAACTGTTTTTT. It codes for CASSFTGRDEKLFF. J is TRBJ1-4 and V is TRBV5-1; possible D gene TRBD1, 6 bases. Germline loops: CDR1 SGHRS, CDR2 YFSETQ. CDR3 length: 14 residues. V lost 2 bases and J lost 6, with 11 bases in between.

The chain recombines TRBV19 with TRBJ1-1, with D perhaps TRBD1 (6 bases). Germline V lookup: CDR1 LNHDA, CDR2 SQIVND (reference sequence). There are 13 residues in the CDR3. V was clipped by 6 bases and J by 1 base, with 9 bases between them. CDR3 bases: TGTGCCAGTAGGACAGGCCAGAACACTGAAGCTTTCTTT. Amino acids: CASRTGQNTEAFF.

As for this clone: Within the sample, other DNA sequences also encode this same CDR3. This rearrangement joins TRBV12-3 or TRBV12-4 to TRBJ1-3, with unresolved D. The CDR3 runs to 12 residues. V was clipped by 5 bases and J by 3 bases, with 5 bases between them. The CDR3 is CASSLLGNTIYF. For the CDR3, the DNA is TGTGCCAGCAGTCTCCTTGGAAACACCATATATTTT.

The chain joins TRBV10-3 to TRBJ2-7; 14 nucleotides agree with TRBD2. CDR1 is ENHRY and CDR2 is SYGVKD in the germline V gene. CDR3 length: 16 residues. V shed 1 base and J 7 bases; nucleotides not matched to a gene: 6. In DNA form, the CDR3 reads TGTGCCATCAGTGAGTTAGGACTAGCGGGGGGAGGTGAGCAGTACTTC. This codes for CAISELGLAGGGEQYF.

The chain has TRBV5-4 and TRBJ2-7; TRBD1 might be the D (5 bases). The length of the CDR3 is 15 residues. V shed 0 bases and J shed 0 bases, with 10 bases lying between them. The germline gives CDR1 SGHNT, CDR2 YYREEE (reference sequence). The CDR3 bases are TGTGCCAGCAGCTTGGAACAGGCCCGCTCCTACGAGCAGTACTTC. As protein: CASSLEQARSYEQYF.

The chain employs TRBV4-1 and TRBJ2-7; TRBD1 matches at 7 bases. V was clipped by 4 bases and J by 0 bases; unmatched bases: 6. Germline V gene sequence: CDR1 MGHRA, CDR2 YSYEKL. This CDR3 comprises 15 residues. The CDR3 region has the DNA TGCGCCAGCAGCCCTAGACAGGGAACCTCCTACGAGCAGTACTTC. Its protein product is CASSPRQGTSYEQYF.

The chain carries TRBV6-5 and TRBJ2-7; perhaps TRBD2 as D (6 bases). Germline CDR1 and CDR2: MNHEY and SVGAGI. V was clipped by 8 bases and J by 6 bases, with 17 bases between them. The CDR3 spans 13 residues. This CDR3 reads CASGRTPDSEQYF. As DNA, the CDR3 is TGTGCCAGCGGGAGGACACCCGACTCCGAGCAGTACTTC.

This chain links TRBV4-1 with TRBJ2-5; D perhaps matches TRBD2 (6 bases). Trimming left V 3 bases short and J 9 bases short, with 23 bases between. Germline V gene sequence: CDR1 MGHRA, CDR2 YSYEKL. This CDR3 spans 16 amino acids. The CDR3 is CASSHLDGDSKGAQYF. The CDR3 DNA sequence: TGCGCCAGCAGCCACCTCGACGGGGACTCTAAAGGGGCCCAGTACTTC.

This chain connects TRBV30 to TRBJ2-7; 7 nucleotides line up with TRBD2. Germline CDR1 reads GTSNPN; CDR2 reads SVGIG (reference sequence). V was clipped by 5 bases and J by 6 bases; unmatched bases: 10. The CDR3 length is 13 residues. The CDR3 DNA reads as TGTGCCTGGCAACAGAACGTAGCGGGCGAGCAGTACTTC. It yields the protein CAWQQNVAGEQYF.

The V gene is TRBV6-2 or TRBV6-3, the J gene TRBJ2-5, with D hard to call. The CDR3 sequence is 14 residues long. Between the trimmed V and J ends, which lost 0 bases and 2 bases, there was a span of 7 bases. Per germline, CDR1 MNHEY and CDR2 SVGEGT. The CDR3 DNA reads TGTGCCAGCAGTTACTCGTCTAGGCAAGAGACCCAGTACTTC. Its protein product is CASSYSSRQETQYF.

The chain carries TRBV15 and TRBJ1-4; D may be TRBD1 (5 bases). This CDR3 contains 15 residues. CDR1 and CDR2 (germline): LNHNV, YYDKDF (reference sequence). With 1 base removed from V and 6 bases from J, the gap between germline ends came to 12 bases. The CDR3: CATSRGTARDEKLFF. CDR3 nucleotide sequence: TGTGCCACCAGCAGAGGCACCGCCAGGGATGAAAAACTGTTTTTT.

V and J are TRBV6-5 and TRBJ1-2; D is ambiguous. The CDR3 spans 15 residues. Germline V gene data show CDR1 as MNHEY and CDR2 as SVGAGI. Trimming removed 4 bases from V and 1 base from J, with 13 bases in between. CDR3 amino acids: CASSSTRRGNYGYTF. CDR3 coding DNA: TGTGCCAGCAGTTCCACCCGACGGGGTAACTATGGCTACACCTTC.

The chain is built from TRBV27 and TRBJ1-5; 7 nucleotides line up with TRBD1. With V trimmed by 3 bases and J by 3 bases, 5 bases remained unmatched. The germline CDR1 and CDR2 sequences are MNHEY and SMNVEV (reference sequence). This CDR3 region has 15 residues. CDR3 nucleotides: TGTGCCAGCAGTTTGTCGGGACAGTACAATCAGCCCCAGCATTTT. Translation gives CASSLSGQYNQPQHF.

The chain combines TRBV9 with TRBJ1-1, with unresolved D. CDR1 and CDR2 (germline): SGDLS, YYNGEE. Trimming took off 6 bases at V and 4 bases at J, with 16 bases between the two ends. The CDR3 covers 14 residues. CDR3 amino acids: CASTRDGAGTEAFF. In nucleotides, the CDR3 is TGTGCCAGCACCAGAGACGGAGCGGGCACTGAAGCTTTCTTT. The full variable domain, rest sourced from reference TRBV9 and TRBJ1-1, is DSGVTQTPKHLITATGQRVTLRCSPRSGDLSVYWYQQSLDQGLQFLIQYYNGEERAKGNILERFSAQQFPDLHSELNLSSLELGDSALYFCASTRDGAGTEAFFGQGTRLTVV.

The J gene is TRBJ1-2, the V gene TRBV3-1 (or the pseudogene TRBV3-2), with TRBD1 matching 7 bases. Trimming at V came to 4 bases and at J to 4 bases, leaving 9 bases not matched to a gene. CDR1 and CDR2 from the germline V gene are LGHDT and YNNKEL (reference sequence). CDR3 size: 15 residues. The CDR3 loop reads CASSLTHRGSYGYTF. In DNA, the CDR3 is TGTGCCAGCAGCCTAACTCACAGGGGCAGCTATGGCTACACCTTC.

This clone was picked up one time. This sequence joins TRBV5-1 and TRBJ1-4; maybe TRBD1 (5 bases). The length of the CDR3 is 14 residues. Germline lookup yields CDR1 SGHRS and CDR2 YFSETQ. V lost 1 base and J lost 7, with 11 bases in between. The CDR3 loop is CASSLWGGTEKLFF. As DNA, the CDR3 is TGCGCCAGCAGCTTGTGGGGCGGGACTGAAAAACTGTTTTTT.

V gene TRBV11-3 combines with J gene TRBJ2-3, with 14 bases lining up with TRBD2. The V segment lost 4 bases and the J segment 4 bases; nucleotides outside the gene matches: 7. The CDR3 is 17 residues long. Germline V gene data show CDR1 as SGHNT and CDR2 as YENEEA. CDR3 coding DNA: TGTGCCAGCAGCTCTTGGACTAGCGGGGGGTTGGCAGATACGCAGTATTTT. It codes for CASSSWTSGGLADTQYF. The whole variable domain, remainder taken from reference TRBV11-3 and TRBJ2-3, is EAGVVQSPRYKIIEKKQPVAFWCNPISGHNTLYWYLQNLGQGPELLIRYENEEAVDDSQLPKDRFSAERLKGVDSTLKIQPAELGDSAVYLCASSSWTSGGLADTQYFGPGTRLTVL.

This chain uses TRBV6-4 with TRBJ1-2; 9 positions match TRBD1. The CDR3 totals 17 residues. V gave up 0 bases and J gave up 2 bases; unmatched junction bases: 7. Germline V gene lookup returns CDR1 MRHNA and CDR2 SNTAGT. The CDR3 coding sequence is TGTGCCAGCAGTGACTCGAAGGGACAGGGTAAGAACTATGGCTACACCTTC. It is translated as CASSDSKGQGKNYGYTF.

CDR3: CAWSVGSGNTEVTEAFF. The CDR3, as DNA: TGTGCCTGGAGTGTAGGGAGTGGAAACACTGAGGTGACTGAAGCTTTCTTT. V and J are TRBV30 and TRBJ1-1; D is ambiguous. Germline V gene sequence: CDR1 GTSNPN, CDR2 SVGIG (reference sequence). This CDR3 is 17 amino acids long. With 0 bases removed from V and 5 bases from J, the gap between germline ends came to 22 bases.

The chain couples TRBV21-1 to TRBJ2-7; TRBD1 is the table's D call and was not checked against the DNA. TRBV21-1 is shown as a pseudogene. The CDR3 totals 15 residues. CDR3 sequence reads: CASSKGTGSLYEQYF. CDR3 in DNA: TGTGCCAGCAGCAAAGGGACAGGCTCCCTCTACGAGCAGTACTTC.

The chain couples TRBV3-1 (or the pseudogene TRBV3-2) to TRBJ1-5, with unresolved D. CDR3 length: 14 residues. Trimming pared 1 base from V and 1 base from J, leaving 5 bases between. The germline gives CDR1 LGHDT, CDR2 YNNKEL (reference sequence). In DNA, the CDR3 is TGTGCCAGCAGCCAAGGAGGCAGCAATCAGCCCCAGCATTTT. It translates to CASSQGGSNQPQHF.

The V call is TRBV24-1, the J call TRBJ2-5; TRBD1 matches at 9 bases. This CDR3 has 15 residues. The V and J ends lost 3 bases and 5 bases, in that order; junction bases with no gene match: 6. Germline values: CDR1 KGHDR, CDR2 SFDVKD. CDR3 residues: CATSDPTGGRETQYF. The CDR3 DNA reads as TGTGCCACCAGTGATCCTACAGGGGGCAGGGAGACCCAGTACTTC.